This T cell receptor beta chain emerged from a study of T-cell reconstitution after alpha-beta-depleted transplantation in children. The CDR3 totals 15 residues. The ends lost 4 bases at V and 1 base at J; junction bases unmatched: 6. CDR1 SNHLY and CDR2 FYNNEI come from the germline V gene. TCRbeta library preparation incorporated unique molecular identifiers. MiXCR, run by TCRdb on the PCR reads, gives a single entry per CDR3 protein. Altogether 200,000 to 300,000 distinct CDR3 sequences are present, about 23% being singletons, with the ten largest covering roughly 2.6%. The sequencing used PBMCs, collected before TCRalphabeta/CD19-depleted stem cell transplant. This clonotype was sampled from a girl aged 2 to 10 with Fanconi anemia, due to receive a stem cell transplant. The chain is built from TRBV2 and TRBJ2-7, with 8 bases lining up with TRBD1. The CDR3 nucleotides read TGTGCCAGCAGTGCCAACAGGGGGGTATCCTACGAGCAGTACTTC. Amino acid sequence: CASSANRGVSYEQYF.